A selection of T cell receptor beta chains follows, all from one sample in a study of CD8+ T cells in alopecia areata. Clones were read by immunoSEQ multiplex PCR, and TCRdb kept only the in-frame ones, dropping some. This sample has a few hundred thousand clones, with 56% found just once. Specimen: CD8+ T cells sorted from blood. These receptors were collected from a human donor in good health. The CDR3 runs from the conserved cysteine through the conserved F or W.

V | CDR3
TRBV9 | CASLGNTGELFF
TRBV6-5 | CASSYRGTDTQYF
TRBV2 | CASSEGERAGGRETQYF
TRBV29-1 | CSVRGGTGELFF
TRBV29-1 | CSVRDASSYNEQFF
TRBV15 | CATSRPLALQETQYF
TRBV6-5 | CASSLDSTYTGELFF
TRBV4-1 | CASSQESGGDYEQYF
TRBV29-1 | CSGGTSYEQYF
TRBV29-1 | CSVLGSNYGYTF
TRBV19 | CASSIQGQFSNQPQHF
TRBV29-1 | CSVDIRGRGEAETQYF
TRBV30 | CAWSATGGLFF
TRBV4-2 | CASRGDGGADTQYF
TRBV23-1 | CASSPQEGGDEQYF
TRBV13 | CASSLGVDGYTF
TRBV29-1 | CSVVTLGGRPDTQYF
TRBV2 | CASSEGIVTSSSGNTIYF
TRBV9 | CASSSRTSSTDTQYF
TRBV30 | CAWSVGGPTEAFF
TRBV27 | CASSLSGTGGNQPQHF
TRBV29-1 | CSKSPGLAADTQYF
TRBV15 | CATSPGTPFDEQFF
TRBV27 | CASSLSPSTEAFF
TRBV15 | CATSRVGPREQYF
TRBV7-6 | CASSSGLGSYEQYF
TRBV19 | CASNVQGGTEAFF
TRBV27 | CASSLSWVMNTEAFF
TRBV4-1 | CASSQIQGTGELFF
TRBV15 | CATSRDRRGMGETQYF
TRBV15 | CATSRVYGTSGGYEQFF
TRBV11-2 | CASSLGSGGLFSYEQYF
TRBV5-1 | CASSLGTRDTGQPQHF
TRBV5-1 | CASSTGHGAGREQFF
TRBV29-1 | CSVREYNEQFF
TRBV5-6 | CASSLALQGSNQPQHF
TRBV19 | CASSRSWRGLIDEQFF
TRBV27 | CAVGMGANSPLHF
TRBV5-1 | CASSLSNLGLSGGAYNEQFF
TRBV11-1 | CASSLLGQGDNEQFF
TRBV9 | CASSVGGTGTEAFF
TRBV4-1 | CASSQSGEQFF
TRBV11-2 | CASSLASYNSPLHF
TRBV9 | CASSVSGLSQETQYF
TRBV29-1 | CSVAAGYNEQFF
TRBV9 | CASSVAGELFF
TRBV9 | CASRSLGENTGELFF
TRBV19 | CASTWGRQPQHF
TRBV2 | CASMGGPNNQPQHF
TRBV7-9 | CASSFGSNSPLHF
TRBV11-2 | CASSIGLGTDTQYF
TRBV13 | CASSPIGREGNEQFF